Listed here are 28 T cell receptor beta chains from one sample, sequenced in a study of T cell repertoires in cytomegalovirus infection. MiXCR, run by TCRdb on the reads, gives a single entry per CDR3 protein. The repertoire holds approximately 500,000 distinct CDR3 sequences, with 15% to 20% as singletons. The material sequenced was CD8+ T cells from PBMCs. The source of these receptors is a human donor in good health (CMV status not recorded). Some clones in this sample may be carry-over from other donors' samples.

The genes are TRBV23-1 and TRBJ1-6; TRBD1 matches at 7 bases. TRBV23-1 is identified as an open reading frame with a role that is uncertain. The CDR3 length is 16 residues. Losses at the gene ends were 4 bases for V and 9 bases for J; bases not matched to a gene: 12. CDR3 loop: CASSPYGQEVGSPLHF. Here the CDR3 DNA reads TGCGCCAGCAGTCCGTATGGACAGGAGGTTGGTTCACCCCTCCACTTT.

This sequence joins TRBV29-1 and TRBJ2-7; tentative D call: TRBD2 (8 bases). The germline V gene encodes CDR1 SQVTM and CDR2 ANQGSEA. V was trimmed by 5 bases and J by 3 bases, leaving 20 bases between them. The CDR3 runs 15 residues. Here the CDR3 reads CSVFSGTQGGYEQYF. As DNA, the CDR3 is TGCAGCGTTTTTAGCGGGACTCAGGGGGGCTACGAGCAGTACTTC.

Comment on this clonotype: The conserved phenylalanine or tryptophan is not found at the CDR3 terminus, so this likely reflects a read error. Because the CDR3's place on the DNA is in doubt, the DNA is left out and the CDR3 is given as listed by TCRdb. This chain's CDR3 is CASSLDRVGLGYNEQLL. This chain uses TRBV11-2 with TRBJ2-1. The CDR3 is 17 amino acids in total, end residues counted. CDR1 and CDR2 from the germline V gene are SGHAT and FQNNGV.

As regards this clonotype: The junction departs from germline at one end; a sequencing error may be responsible. The chain recombines TRBV7-3 with TRBJ1-5; 7 nucleotides agree with TRBD1. CDR1 and CDR2 from the germline V gene are SGHTA and FQGTGA. The CDR3 loop spans 12 amino acids. For the CDR3, the DNA is TGTACCAGCAGCTCCCACAGGGGGCCCCAGCATTTT. The encoded protein is CTSSSHRGPQHF.

This clonotype was seen a few times. The chain recombines TRBV28 with TRBJ2-1, with D unresolved. CDR3 length equals 11 residues. CDR1 and CDR2 (germline): MDHEN, SYDVKM. The V and J ends lost 2 bases and 13 bases respectively, with 9 bases between them. CDR3 DNA: TGTGCCAGCAGTTTAAGCCGGGCCCAGTTCTTC. Translated, it gives CASSLSRAQFF.

The chain uses TRBV5-1 and TRBJ2-2; no reliable D call. The germline V gene has CDR1 SGHRS and CDR2 YFSETQ. V dropped 6 bases and J dropped 3 bases, with 12 bases sitting between them. The CDR3 sequence is 14 residues long. CDR3 sequence reads: CASTENVYTGELFF. CDR3 bases: TGCGCCAGCACGGAGAATGTTTACACCGGGGAGCTGTTTTTT.

This clonotype has ten or more counts. The chain employs TRBV4-1 and TRBJ1-2, with D possibly TRBD1 on 6 matching bases. The germline V gene encodes CDR1 MGHRA and CDR2 YSYEKL. The V gene lost 0 bases and the J gene lost 6 bases, with 14 bases spanning the gap. The CDR3 consists of 15 residues. CDR3: CASSQDIRDIHGYTF. In nucleotides, the CDR3 is TGCGCCAGCAGCCAAGATATCCGGGACATACATGGCTACACCTTC.

The rearrangement uses TRBV20-1 and TRBJ1-2; 7 positions agree with TRBD1. Germline trimming cut 4 bases from V and 0 bases from J; bases unmatched to any gene: 8. This CDR3 region has 15 residues. Germline lookup yields CDR1 DFQATT and CDR2 SNEGSKA (reference sequence). CDR3 amino acids: CSANDRVKANYGYTF. The CDR3 nucleotides are TGCAGTGCTAATGACAGGGTTAAAGCTAACTATGGCTACACCTTC.

This clonotype occurred many times. This sequence joins TRBV7-8 and TRBJ2-5; 7 nucleotides line up with TRBD2. This CDR3 has 18 residues. The V gene's germline CDR1 is SGHVS and CDR2 FQNEAQ. The V gene end was trimmed by 1 base and the J gene end by 2 bases; junction bases not matched to a gene: 13. In nucleotides, the CDR3 is TGTGCCAGCAGCTTAGAGCATTGGGGCGGGGGTGGGCAAGAGACCCAGTACTTC. Translating gives CASSLEHWGGGGQETQYF.

This clonotype has ten or more counts. The chain joins TRBV12-3 or TRBV12-4 to TRBJ2-7; D unresolved. The V gene lost 3 bases and the J gene lost 6 bases, with 9 bases spanning the gap. This CDR3 has 12 residues. The CDR3 is CASSFEGIEQYF. CDR3 nucleotide sequence: TGTGCCAGCAGTTTTGAAGGGATCGAGCAGTACTTC.

The chain combines TRBV24-1 with TRBJ2-5, with D perhaps matching TRBD1 (6 bases). Trimming stripped 3 bases from V and 0 bases from J, with 16 bases between. Germline loops: CDR1 KGHDR, CDR2 SFDVKD. This CDR3 has 17 residues. This chain's CDR3 is CATSDGTGHRYQETQYF. CDR3 DNA: TGTGCCACCAGTGATGGTACGGGACATCGGTACCAAGAGACCCAGTACTTC.

This clonotype was seen ten or more times. This chain uses TRBV7-9 with TRBJ2-7; D is unresolved. This CDR3 has 13 residues. Germline assignment: CDR1 SEHNR and CDR2 FQNEAQ (reference sequence). Trimming removed 6 bases from V and 3 bases from J, with 12 bases in between. The CDR3 is CASSPRVHYEQYF. CDR3 nucleotide sequence: TGTGCCAGCAGTCCACGGGTGCACTACGAGCAGTACTTC.

CDR3 protein: CASSSGTGGRNEQFF. Written as DNA, the CDR3 is TGTGCCAGCAGTTCCGGGACAGGGGGGCGGAATGAGCAGTTCTTC. V and J are TRBV27 and TRBJ2-1, with 11 bases aligning to TRBD1. V dropped 4 bases and J dropped 7; count of bases not matched to a gene: 6. This CDR3 region has 15 residues. Germline loops: CDR1 MNHEY, CDR2 SMNVEV (reference sequence).

The DNA for the CDR3 is TGCGCCAGCAGTCAATCCGTCCGGGGCACTGAGCAGTTCTTC. Translated: CASSQSVRGTEQFF. The chain combines TRBV23-1 with TRBJ2-1, with D possibly called TRBD1 or TRBD2 (5 bases each). TRBV23-1 is an ORF; its function is uncertain. The CDR3 contains 14 residues. Between the trimmed V and J ends, which lost 0 bases and 9 bases, there was a span of 12 bases.

To note about this clonotype: A much larger clone differs from this one at a single base, so this may be a read error. This chain joins TRBV6-5 and TRBJ1-2; 7 bases are shared with TRBD1. The CDR3 loop spans 15 amino acids. In germline, CDR1 is MNHEY, CDR2 SVGAGI. CDR3 in DNA: TGTGCCCGCAGTTACAGGGGAGAGGCTAACTATGGCTACACCTTC. Translated: CARSYRGEANYGYTF.

The V and J genes are TRBV5-6 and TRBJ2-5; D is undetermined. Trimming took 0 bases from V and 6 from J, leaving 12 bases between them. Germline V lookup: CDR1 SGHDT, CDR2 YYEEEE. The CDR3 runs to 14 residues. In DNA form, the CDR3 reads TGTGCCAGCAGCTTGGGCAACCGACCCAAGACCCAGTACTTC. This encodes CASSLGNRPKTQYF. Looking up the rest from reference TRBV5-6 and TRBJ2-5 gives the full variable domain: DAGVTQSPTHLIKTRGQQVTLRCSPKSGHDTVSWYQQALGQGPQFIFQYYEEEERQRGNFPDRFSGHQFPNYSSELNVNALLLGDSALYLCASSLGNRPKTQYFGPGTRLLVL.

This clonotype occurred many times. The chain recombines TRBV28 with TRBJ2-1, with 10 bases that match TRBD2. This CDR3 spans 16 amino acids. The V and J ends lost 4 bases and 2 bases, in that order; junction bases with no gene match: 5. Germline V gives CDR1 MDHEN, CDR2 SYDVKM. The CDR3 coding sequence is TGTGCCAGCAGTTACGGACTAGCGGCCACCTACAATGAGCAGTTCTTC. It is translated as CASSYGLAATYNEQFF.

This clonotype was recorded many times. The CDR3 coding sequence is TGTGCCAGCAGTGATAGCGGGGGGGTACCTGAGCAGTTCTTC. It translates to CASSDSGGVPEQFF. The chain combines TRBV2 with TRBJ2-1; TRBD2 agrees at 11 bases. Germline V CDR1 and CDR2: SNHLY, FYNNEI. J gave up 9 bases and V 3 bases, and 4 bases lay outside the gene matches. CDR3 size: 14 residues.

This clonotype was recorded many times. The chain links TRBV27 to TRBJ2-3; 9 nucleotides agree with TRBD2. Trimming at V came to 8 bases and at J to 3 bases, leaving 9 bases not matched to a gene. Germline loops: CDR1 MNHEY, CDR2 SMNVEV (reference sequence). The CDR3 is 15 amino acids. In nucleotides, the CDR3 is TGTGCCAGCTCCTCGCCCGGACTAGCGACAGATACGCAGTATTTT. Translating it yields CASSSPGLATDTQYF.

The count of this clonotype is one. The V call is TRBV27, the J call TRBJ1-5; D unresolved. Trimming took 2 bases from V and 0 from J, leaving 14 bases between them. CDR1 and CDR2 (germline): MNHEY, SMNVEV (reference sequence). The CDR3 sequence is 17 residues long. CDR3 protein: CASSLKPGEGSNQPQHF. For the CDR3, the DNA is TGTGCCAGCAGTTTAAAGCCGGGAGAGGGTAGCAATCAGCCCCAGCATTTT.

This sequence joins TRBV4-2 and TRBJ1-1; no reliable D call. This CDR3 has 16 amino acids. Germline V gives CDR1 LGHNA, CDR2 YNFKEQ. Deletions cut 0 bases from V and 2 bases from J, with 13 bases between. DNA of the CDR3: TGTGCCAGCAGCCAAGATATCAGGTCAAGAAACACTGAAGCTTTCTTT. Translating it yields CASSQDIRSRNTEAFF.

The V and J genes are TRBV9 and TRBJ1-3; D gene uncertain. This CDR3 region has 16 residues. Germline CDR1 is SGDLS and CDR2 is YYNGEE. Trimming left V 0 bases short and J 4 bases short, with 14 bases between. Here the CDR3 DNA reads TGTGCCAGCAGCGTAGTCGGGTTGGGAAGGGGAAACACCATATATTTT. Amino acids: CASSVVGLGRGNTIYF.

Ten or more counts support this clonotype. The chain combines TRBV11-3 with TRBJ2-2; D unclear. The V gene lost 5 bases and the J gene lost 3 bases, with 7 bases spanning the gap. CDR1 is SGHNT, CDR2 YENEEA, per germline. CDR3 length equals 13 residues. The DNA of the CDR3 is TGTGCCAGCAGCCCATCCTACACCGGGGAGCTGTTTTTT. Translation: CASSPSYTGELFF.

In its sample, this clonotype was seen many times. The rearrangement links TRBV6-5 to TRBJ1-1, with 11 nucleotides matching TRBD1. J was trimmed by 7 bases and V by 2 bases; bases with no gene match: 6. Per germline, CDR1 MNHEY and CDR2 SVGAGI. The CDR3 sequence is 15 residues long. The CDR3 coding sequence is TGTGCCAGCAGTTACGGGACAGGGGGGGCCCTTGAAGCTTTCTTT. It is translated as CASSYGTGGALEAFF.

The sample holds many counts of this clonotype. This rearrangement joins TRBV6-1 to TRBJ1-2; TRBD1 is a possible D gene (6 bases). The V end lost 5 bases, the J end lost 7 bases, and 11 bases lay between the germline ends. The CDR3 extends over 12 amino acids. Germline CDR1 is MNHNS and CDR2 is SASEGT. The CDR3 DNA sequence: TGTGCCAGCAGTCCATACAGGGTTGGCTACACCTTC. Protein sequence: CASSPYRVGYTF.

This clonotype was observed many times. This sequence joins TRBV10-3 and TRBJ2-7; no clear D gene. The CDR3 is 12 residues long. V lost 4 bases, J lost 3 bases, and 7 bases lay in between. From germline, CDR1 is ENHRY and CDR2 SYGVKD. The CDR3 DNA sequence: TGTGCCATCAGTGTAGTTGGCTACGAGCAGTACTTC. Translating it yields CAISVVGYEQYF.

As to this clonotype: A much larger clone sits a single nucleotide away, making a read error possible. The gene calls are TRBV28 and TRBJ1-3; 9 positions match TRBD1. The CDR3 loop spans 16 amino acids. Germline V CDR1 and CDR2: MDHEN, SYDVKM. The CDR3 sequence is CASSLKQGAIGNTIDF. CDR3 DNA sequence: TGTGCCAGCAGTTTAAAACAGGGGGCGATTGGAAACACCATAGATTTT. Looking up the rest from reference TRBV28 and TRBJ1-3 gives the full variable domain: DVKVTQSSRYLVKRTGEKVFLECVQDMDHENMFWYRQDPGLGLRLIYFSYDVKMKEKGDIPEGYSVSREKKERFSLILESASTNQTSMYLCASSLKQGAIGNTIDFGEGSWLTVV.

The chain recombines TRBV9 with TRBJ2-3, with 8 bases fitting TRBD2. The CDR3 runs 16 residues. CDR1 is SGDLS and CDR2 is YYNGEE in the germline V gene. Trimming took 3 bases from V and 1 from J; bases not matched to a gene: 7. CDR3 region: CASSGPRREGTDTQYF. CDR3 nucleotides: TGTGCCAGCAGCGGTCCCCGGCGGGAGGGCACAGATACGCAGTATTTT.